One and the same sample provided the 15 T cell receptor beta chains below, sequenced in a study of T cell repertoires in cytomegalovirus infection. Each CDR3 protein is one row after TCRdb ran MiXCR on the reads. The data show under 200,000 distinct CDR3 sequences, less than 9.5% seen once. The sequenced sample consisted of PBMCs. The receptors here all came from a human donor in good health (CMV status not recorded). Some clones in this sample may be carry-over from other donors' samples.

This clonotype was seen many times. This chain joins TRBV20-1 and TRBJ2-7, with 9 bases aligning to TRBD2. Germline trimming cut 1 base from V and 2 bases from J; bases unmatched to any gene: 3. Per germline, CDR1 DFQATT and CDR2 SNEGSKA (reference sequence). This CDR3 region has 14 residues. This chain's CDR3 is CSARATSGPYEQYF. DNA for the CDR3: TGCAGTGCTAGAGCTACTAGCGGGCCCTACGAGCAGTACTTC.

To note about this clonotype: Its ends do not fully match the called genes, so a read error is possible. The CDR3 here is CASRLGQGAPMNVKLFF. The CDR3 nucleotides read TGTGCAAGCAGATTGGGACAGGGGGCTCCAATGAATGTAAAACTGTTTTTT. This rearrangement joins TRBV7-2 to TRBJ1-4; 12 bases fit TRBD1. Germline loops: CDR1 SGHTA, CDR2 FQGNSA. This CDR3 contains 17 residues.

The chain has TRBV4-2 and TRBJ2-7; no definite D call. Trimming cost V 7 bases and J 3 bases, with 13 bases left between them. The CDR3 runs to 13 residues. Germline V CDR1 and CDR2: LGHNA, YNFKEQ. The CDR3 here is CASTPDGDYEQYF. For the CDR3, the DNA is TGTGCCAGCACCCCGGACGGAGACTACGAGCAGTACTTC.

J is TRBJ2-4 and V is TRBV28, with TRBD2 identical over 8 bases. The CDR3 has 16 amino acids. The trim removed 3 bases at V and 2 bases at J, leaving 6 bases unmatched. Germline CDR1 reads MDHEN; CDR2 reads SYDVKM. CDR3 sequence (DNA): TGTGCCAGCAGTTTTTCCGGGGGGGCCCCCAAAAACATTCAGTACTTC. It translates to CASSFSGGAPKNIQYF.

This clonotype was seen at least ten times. Here the CDR3 reads CASSQKSRCAYPYEQYF. The DNA for the CDR3 is TGCGCCAGCAGCCAAAAAAGTCGATGCGCCTACCCTTACGAGCAGTACTTC. V gene TRBV23-1 combines with J gene TRBJ2-7; D ambiguous. TRBV23-1 has ORF status, its function being uncertain. V gave up 6 bases and J gave up 4 bases, with 25 bases separating them. There are 17 residues in the CDR3.

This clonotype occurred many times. The CDR3 DNA is TGTGCCAGCAGCTTAACCGGGAGTTTGTTTGAGACCCAGTACTTC. This encodes CASSLTGSLFETQYF. The genes are TRBV7-2 and TRBJ2-5; tentative D call: TRBD2 (6 bases). V was shortened by 2 bases and J by 5 bases, with 15 bases between the two germline ends. This CDR3 has 15 amino acids. Germline CDR1 is SGHTA and CDR2 is FQGNSA.

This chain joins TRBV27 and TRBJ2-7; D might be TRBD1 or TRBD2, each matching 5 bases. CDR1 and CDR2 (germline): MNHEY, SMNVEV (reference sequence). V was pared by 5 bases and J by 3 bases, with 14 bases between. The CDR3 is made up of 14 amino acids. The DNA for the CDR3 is TGTGCCAGCAGTCCCAAAGCAGGGAGCTACGAGCAGTACTTC. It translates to CASSPKAGSYEQYF.

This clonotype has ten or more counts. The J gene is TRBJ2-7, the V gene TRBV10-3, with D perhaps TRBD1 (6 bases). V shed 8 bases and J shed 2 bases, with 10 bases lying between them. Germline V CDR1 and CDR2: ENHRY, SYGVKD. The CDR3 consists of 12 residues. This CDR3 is CAIRDTAYEQYF. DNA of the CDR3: TGTGCCATCCGGGACACAGCCTACGAGCAGTACTTC.

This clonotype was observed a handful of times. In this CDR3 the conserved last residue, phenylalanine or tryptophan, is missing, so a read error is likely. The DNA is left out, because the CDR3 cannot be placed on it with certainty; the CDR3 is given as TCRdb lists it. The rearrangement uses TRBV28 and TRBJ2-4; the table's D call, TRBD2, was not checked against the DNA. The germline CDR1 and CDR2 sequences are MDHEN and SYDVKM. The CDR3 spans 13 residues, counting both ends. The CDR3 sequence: CASSLMGPGLVSL.

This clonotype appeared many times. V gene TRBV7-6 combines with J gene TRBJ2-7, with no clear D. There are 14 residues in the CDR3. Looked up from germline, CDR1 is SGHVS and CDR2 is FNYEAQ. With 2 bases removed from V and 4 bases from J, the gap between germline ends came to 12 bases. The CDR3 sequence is CASSLTVQSYEQYF. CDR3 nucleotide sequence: TGTGCCAGCAGCTTAACCGTGCAGTCTTACGAGCAGTACTTC.

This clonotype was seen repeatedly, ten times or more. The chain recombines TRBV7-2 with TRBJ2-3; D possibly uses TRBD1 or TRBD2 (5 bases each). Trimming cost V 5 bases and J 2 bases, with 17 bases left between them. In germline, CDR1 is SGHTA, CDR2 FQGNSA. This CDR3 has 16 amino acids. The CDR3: CASSMGRPVVTDTQYF. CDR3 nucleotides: TGTGCCAGCAGCATGGGACGGCCGGTCGTCACAGATACGCAGTATTTT.

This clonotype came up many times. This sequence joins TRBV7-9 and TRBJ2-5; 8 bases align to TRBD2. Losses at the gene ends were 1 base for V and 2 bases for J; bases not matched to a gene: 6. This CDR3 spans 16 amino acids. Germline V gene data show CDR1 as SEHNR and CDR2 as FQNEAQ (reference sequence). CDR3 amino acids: CASSLGGSGTQETQYF. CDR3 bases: TGTGCCAGCAGCTTAGGTGGTAGCGGGACACAAGAGACCCAGTACTTC.

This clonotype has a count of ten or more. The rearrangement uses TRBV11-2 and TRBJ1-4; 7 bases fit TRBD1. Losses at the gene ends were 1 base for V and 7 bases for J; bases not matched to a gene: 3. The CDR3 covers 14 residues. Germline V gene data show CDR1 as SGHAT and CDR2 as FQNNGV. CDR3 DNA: TGTGCCAGCAGCTTAGGACAGGGAACTGAAAAACTGTTTTTT. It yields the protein CASSLGQGTEKLFF.

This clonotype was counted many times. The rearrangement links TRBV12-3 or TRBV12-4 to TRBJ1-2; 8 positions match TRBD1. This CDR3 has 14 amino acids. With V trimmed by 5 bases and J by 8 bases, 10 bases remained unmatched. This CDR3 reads CASSVNRGFGGYTF. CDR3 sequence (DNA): TGTGCCAGCAGTGTTAACAGGGGGTTCGGAGGCTACACCTTC.

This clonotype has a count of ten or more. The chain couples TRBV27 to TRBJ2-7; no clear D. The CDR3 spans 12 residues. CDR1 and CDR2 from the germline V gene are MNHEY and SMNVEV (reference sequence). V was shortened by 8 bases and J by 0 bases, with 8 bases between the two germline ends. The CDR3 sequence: CASFSSSYEQYF. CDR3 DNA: TGTGCCAGCTTTAGCAGCTCCTACGAGCAGTACTTC.